Below, one T cell receptor beta chain is given with its context. No antigen is known for it. A much larger clone sits a single nucleotide away, making a read error possible. Peripheral blood samples of 9.5 to 10 milliliters were drawn from each donor. The use of a sample-barcoded 5' primer and a J-beta primer mix characterized a second PCR of roughly 6 to 12 cycles. Each cDNA molecule carried a tag from a template-switch adaptor that contained 12 random nucleotides. TCRdb re-called the 5' RACE reads with MiXCR, one entry per CDR3 protein. Here the sample spans 550,000 to 800,000 distinct CDR3 sequences, roughly 30% being singletons. This sample stems from a study of blood T cells in healthy people across ages. Notes on the study in general: Age advanced and TCR beta diversity per million T cells fell, roughly linearly.

This CDR3 has 16 residues. In germline, CDR1 is SEHNR, CDR2 FQNEAQ (reference sequence). V and J are TRBV7-9 and TRBJ2-1; possible D gene TRBD1, 5 bases. The DNA end favors TRBJ2-7, so the J call may be wrong. The source of this sequence is a woman aged 80 or over in good health. Input material: blood. This CDR3 reads CASSLDWGRSYNEQYF. The CDR3 bases are TGTGCCAGCAGCTTAGATTGGGGCCGCTCCTACAATGAGCAGTACTTC.